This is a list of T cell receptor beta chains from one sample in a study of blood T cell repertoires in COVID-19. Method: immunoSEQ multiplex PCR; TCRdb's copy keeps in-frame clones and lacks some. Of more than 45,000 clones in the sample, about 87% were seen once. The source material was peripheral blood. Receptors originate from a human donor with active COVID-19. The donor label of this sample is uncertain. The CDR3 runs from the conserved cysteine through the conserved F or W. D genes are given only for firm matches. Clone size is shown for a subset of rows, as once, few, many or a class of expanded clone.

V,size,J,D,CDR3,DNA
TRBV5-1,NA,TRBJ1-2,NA,CASSLGASTNYGYTF,TGCGCCAGCAGCTTGGGGGCCAGCACTAACTATGGCTACACCTTC
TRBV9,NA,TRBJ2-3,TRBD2,CASTRGGTDTQYF,TGTGCCAGCACGCGGGGGGGCACAGATACGCAGTATTTT
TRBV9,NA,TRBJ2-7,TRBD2,CASSVSGGSYEQYF,TGTGCCAGCAGCGTTAGCGGGGGTTCCTACGAGCAGTACTTC
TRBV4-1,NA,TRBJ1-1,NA,CASSYVLVTRGTEAFF,TGCGCCAGCAGCTACGTTCTCGTCACCCGCGGCACTGAAGCTTTCTTT
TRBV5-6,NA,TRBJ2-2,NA,CASSLVVPGGELFF,TGTGCCAGCAGCTTGGTAGTGCCGGGCGGGGAGCTGTTTTTT
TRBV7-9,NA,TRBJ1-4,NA,CASSLGGTSNEKLFF,TGTGCCAGCAGCTTAGGGGGGACTTCTAATGAAAAACTGTTTTTT
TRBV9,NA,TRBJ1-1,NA,CASSVRGRETEAFF,TGTGCCAGCAGCGTAAGGGGTAGGGAAACTGAAGCTTTCTTT
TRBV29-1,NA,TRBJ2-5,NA,CSVGQGETQYF,TGCAGCGTTGGCCAGGGGGAGACCCAGTACTTC
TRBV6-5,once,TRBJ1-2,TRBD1,CASGQEEDYGYTF,TGTGCCAGTGGACAGGAGGAGGACTATGGCTACACCTTC
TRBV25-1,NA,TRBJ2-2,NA,CASSGLHKNTGELFF,TGTGCCAGCAGTGGGTTACACAAGAACACCGGGGAGCTGTTTTTT
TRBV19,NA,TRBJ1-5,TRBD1,CASRTGLNQPQHF,TGTGCCAGCCGGACAGGCCTCAATCAGCCCCAGCATTTT
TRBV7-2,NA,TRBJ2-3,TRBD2,CASSLVFLAGGQDTQYF,TGTGCCAGCAGCTTAGTGTTTCTAGCGGGGGGGCAAGATACGCAGTATTTT
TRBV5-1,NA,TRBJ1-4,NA,CASSLGVPNEKLFF,TGCGCCAGCAGTCTAGGCGTGCCTAATGAAAAACTGTTTTTT
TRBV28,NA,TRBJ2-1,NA,CASRVTGRYNEQFF,TGTGCCAGCAGGGTGACAGGGAGGTACAATGAGCAGTTCTTC
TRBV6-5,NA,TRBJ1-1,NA,CASSYSRFTEAFF,TGTGCCAGCAGTTACTCCAGATTCACTGAAGCTTTCTTT
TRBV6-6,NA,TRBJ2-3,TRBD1,CASSPPLWIRDRIRDTQYF,TGTGCCAGCAGTCCCCCCTTATGGATTCGGGACAGGATTAGAGATACGCAGTATTTT
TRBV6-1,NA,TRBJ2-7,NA,CASAVSYEQYF,TGTGCCAGCGCAGTCTCCTACGAGCAGTACTTC
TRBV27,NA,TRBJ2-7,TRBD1,CASSFFRGQYEQYF,TGTGCCAGCAGTTTTTTCAGGGGGCAATACGAGCAGTACTTC
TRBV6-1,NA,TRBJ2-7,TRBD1,CASSEWAGGYEQYF,TGTGCCAGCAGTGAATGGGCAGGGGGCTACGAGCAGTACTTC
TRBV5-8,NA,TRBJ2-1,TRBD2,CASKMITSGNYNEQFF,TGTGCCAGCAAGATGATAACTAGCGGAAATTACAATGAGCAGTTCTTC
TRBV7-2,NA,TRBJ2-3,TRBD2,CASSPRLAGVDTQYF,TGTGCCAGCAGCCCGAGACTAGCGGGAGTGGATACGCAGTATTTT
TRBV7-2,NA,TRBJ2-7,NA,CASSLGGSIYEQYF,TGTGCCAGCAGCTTAGGGGGCAGCATCTACGAGCAGTACTTC
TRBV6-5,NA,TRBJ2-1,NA,CASSVRTSSGEQFF,TGTGCCAGCAGCGTCAGGACTTCGTCGGGTGAGCAGTTCTTC
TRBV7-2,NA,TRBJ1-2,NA,CASSFTGYGYTF,TGTGCCAGCAGCTTTACAGGGTATGGCTACACCTTC
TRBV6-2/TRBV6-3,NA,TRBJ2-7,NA,CASSYRPSQGPYEQYF,TGTGCCAGCAGTTACCGACCGTCACAGGGACCCTACGAGCAGTACTTC
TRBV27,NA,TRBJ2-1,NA,CASSLGVSSYNEQFF,TGTGCCAGCAGCCTAGGGGTCAGCTCCTACAATGAGCAGTTCTTC
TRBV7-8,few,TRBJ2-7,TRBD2,CASSLRSGPTSGRARNEQYF,TGTGCCAGCAGCCTAAGGTCAGGCCCCACTAGCGGGAGGGCGAGGAACGAGCAGTACTTC
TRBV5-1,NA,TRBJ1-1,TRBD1,CASSQSGGETEAFF,TGCGCCAGCAGCCAATCAGGGGGCGAGACTGAAGCTTTCTTT
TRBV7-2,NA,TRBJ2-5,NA,CASSLVPGRQETQYF,TGTGCCAGCAGCTTAGTCCCGGGGAGACAAGAGACCCAGTACTTC
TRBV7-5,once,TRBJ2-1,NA,CVRSPQVPVEQFF,TGTGTCAGAAGCCCCCAGGTTCCGGTTGAGCAGTTCTTC
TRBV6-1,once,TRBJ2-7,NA,CASSEFVRYEQYF,TGTGCCAGCAGTGAATTTGTCAGGTACGAGCAGTACTTC
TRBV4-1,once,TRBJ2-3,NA,CASSQDSGPDTQYF,TGCGCCAGCAGCCAGGACAGTGGGCCAGATACGCAGTATTTT
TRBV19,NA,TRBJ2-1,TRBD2,CASTRTSGQYNEQFF,TGTGCCAGTACCCGGACTAGCGGGCAGTACAATGAGCAGTTCTTC
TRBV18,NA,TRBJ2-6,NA,CASSPVTVTGSGANVLTF,TGTGCCAGCTCACCCGTGACCGTGACGGGCTCTGGGGCCAACGTCCTGACTTTC
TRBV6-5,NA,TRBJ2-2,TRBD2,CASSYSAGASTGELFF,TGTGCCAGCAGTTACTCGGCGGGAGCTAGCACCGGGGAGCTGTTTTTT
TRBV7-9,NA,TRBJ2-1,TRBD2,CASSLGLAGGNEQFF,TGTGCCAGCAGCTTAGGACTAGCGGGGGGCAATGAGCAGTTCTTC
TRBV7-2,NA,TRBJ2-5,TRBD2,CASSLGAGAPPRAQYF,TGTGCCAGCAGCTTAGGGGCGGGAGCCCCACCCAGGGCCCAGTACTTC
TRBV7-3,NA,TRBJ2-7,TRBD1,CASSSFPGQGYEQYF,TGTGCCAGCAGCTCGTTCCCGGGACAGGGTTACGAGCAGTACTTC
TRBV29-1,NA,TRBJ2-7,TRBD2,CSVGGTSGFSYEQYF,TGCAGCGTTGGAGGGACTAGCGGGTTCTCCTACGAGCAGTACTTC
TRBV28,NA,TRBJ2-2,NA,CASSLFADNTGELFF,TGTGCCAGCAGTTTATTCGCAGATAACACCGGGGAGCTGTTTTTT
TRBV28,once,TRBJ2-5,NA,CASSLFPGTFQETQYF,TGTGCCAGCAGTTTATTCCCCGGGACATTCCAAGAGACCCAGTACTTC
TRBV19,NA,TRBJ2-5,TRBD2,CATRGGDYSVQETQYF,TGTGCCACTCGCGGGGGGGACTACTCCGTCCAAGAGACCCAGTACTTC
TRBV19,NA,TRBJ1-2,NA,CASSIPGANYGYTF,TGTGCCAGTAGTATCCCAGGGGCTAACTATGGCTACACCTTC
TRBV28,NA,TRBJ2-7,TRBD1,CASRNRGDYEQYF,TGTGCCAGCAGAAACAGGGGGGACTACGAGCAGTACTTC